A single sample gave rise to the 9 T cell receptor beta chains below, sequenced in a study of blood T cell repertoires in COVID-19 (dated by TCRdb to between 2020 and 2021). Receptors were amplified or captured by the immunoSEQ multiplex PCR assay. This immuneACCESS table, as held by TCRdb, lists in-frame sequences with V and J called but not all clones. Of the missing ones, under half trace to an unresolved V gene in checked studies; the others have no known cause. This sample gives roughly 200,000 clones in total; 83% of them show up just once. Roughly 1.2% of the sample rests with the top ten. Material: peripheral blood. Receptors were obtained from a woman aged 25-40 years with COVID-19, enrolled during active disease.

CDR3 sequence reads: CASSSRSNQPQHF. The CDR3 DNA reads TGTGCCAGCAGTTCGAGGAGCAATCAGCCCCAGCATTTT. V is TRBV12-3 or TRBV12-4 and J is TRBJ1-5; D gene ambiguous. V was shortened by 4 bases and J by 1 base, with 5 bases between the two germline ends. This CDR3 comprises 13 residues.

This clone was recorded once. The CDR3 reads CASSTRDGGDTQYF. In DNA form, the CDR3 reads TGTGCCAGCAGCACCAGGGACGGGGGAGATACGCAGTATTTT. The chain is built from TRBV7-2 and TRBJ2-3, with a tentative D call TRBD2 (6 bases). This CDR3 has 14 residues. CDR1 and CDR2 from the germline V gene are SGHTA and FQGNSA. V shed 5 bases and J shed 5 bases, with 14 bases lying between them.

This chain joins TRBV2 and TRBJ2-3; 11 bases match TRBD2. V shed 6 bases and J 7 bases; nucleotides not matched to a gene: 9. Looked up from germline, CDR1 is SNHLY and CDR2 is FYNNEI. This CDR3 contains 15 residues. CDR3 protein: CASSETSGSIYTQYF. Here the CDR3 DNA reads TGTGCCAGCAGCGAAACTAGCGGGAGTATATATACGCAGTATTTT.

The chain is built from TRBV5-6 and TRBJ2-2; 9 nucleotides match TRBD2. Germline CDR1 SGHDT, CDR2 YYEEEE. V lost 4 bases to trimming and J lost 5 bases; unmatched junction nucleotides: 9. CDR3 length equals 16 residues. CDR3 DNA sequence: TGTGCCAGCAGCCCGGGACTAGCCGAATCTACCGGGGAGCTGTTTTTT. Its protein product is CASSPGLAESTGELFF.

The chain combines TRBV19 with TRBJ1-4; a weak D match, TRBD1 (5 bases). From germline, CDR1 is LNHDA and CDR2 SQIVND (reference sequence). The CDR3 consists of 13 residues. Trimming shortened V by 8 bases and J by 7 bases, and 14 bases separated the two germline ends. CDR3 amino acids: CASSKGDFEKLFF. DNA for the CDR3: TGTGCCAGTTCCAAAGGGGACTTTGAAAAACTGTTTTTT. Variable domain in full (rest from reference TRBV19 and TRBJ1-4): DGGITQSPKYLFRKEGQNVTLSCEQNLNHDAMYWYRQDPGQGLRLIYYSQIVNDFQKGDIAEGYSVSREKKESFPLTVTSAQKNPTAFYLCASSKGDFEKLFFGSGTQLSVL.

This chain uses TRBV7-3 with TRBJ2-5, with D uncertain. The CDR3 extends over 13 amino acids. V dropped 3 bases and J dropped 5 bases, with 10 bases sitting between them. In germline, CDR1 is SGHTA, CDR2 FQGTGA. CDR3 DNA: TGTGCCAGCAGCTTCGAACCCAGGGAGACCCAGTACTTC. Its translation is CASSFEPRETQYF.

V is TRBV5-1 and J is TRBJ2-1; a possible D gene is TRBD1 (5 bases). The CDR3 covers 14 residues. Per germline, CDR1 SGHRS and CDR2 YFSETQ. V lost 4 bases and J lost 8, with 16 bases in between. The CDR3: CASSPGWQGDEQFF. The CDR3 bases are TGCGCCAGCAGCCCCGGATGGCAGGGTGATGAGCAGTTCTTC.

This sequence joins TRBV6-1 and TRBJ1-5; D is perhaps TRBD1 (5 bases). Germline CDR1 reads MNHNS; CDR2 reads SASEGT. Trimming shortened V by 2 bases and J by 2 bases, and 7 bases separated the two germline ends. The CDR3 covers 14 residues. The CDR3 is CASSEWGGNQPQHF. The DNA of the CDR3 is TGTGCCAGCAGTGAATGGGGGGGCAATCAGCCCCAGCATTTT.

A few counts support this clone. Here the CDR3 DNA reads TGTGCGTCAGAAGGGGGACAGGGGGCCTATAGCAATCAGCCCCAGCATTTT. Translating gives CASEGGQGAYSNQPQHF. The V and J genes are TRBV2 and TRBJ1-5, with TRBD1 identical over 12 bases. This CDR3 has 17 amino acids. Germline CDR1 reads SNHLY; CDR2 reads FYNNEI.